This TCR beta chain was sequenced in a study of T cells in Graves' hyperthyroidism and ophthalmopathy. This clonotype has a handful of counts. What it binds is unknown. One junction end disagrees with the germline gene, perhaps due to a read error. TCR beta CDR3 regions were amplified from RNA. With the HTBI primer set, the TCR CDR3 went through a first round of RT-PCR. TCRdb reprocessed the multiplex PCR reads with MiXCR, giving one entry per CDR3 protein. The table lists about 660,000 distinct CDR3 sequences, about 45% of them singletons, with 7% to 7.5% in the top ten. Study results and limitations: Ophthalmopathy was model-predicted a median 6.5 months pre-onset. Most thyroid-expanded clonotypes above 0.001 were also found in blood. Classification by a 13 V-J model distinguished ophthalmopathy from stable hyperthyroidism.

Based on clinical symptoms, serum thyroxine and TRAb, thyroid ultrasound and orbital computed tomography, diagnoses were reached. This CDR3 has 17 amino acids. Germline lookup yields CDR1 SGHRS and CDR2 YFSETQ. The chain recombines TRBV5-1 with TRBJ1-3; D may be TRBD1 (6 bases). Sequencing was performed on peripheral blood or thyroid tissue (not recorded which). This TCR was recovered from an adult man with Graves' disease, either hyperthyroidism or ophthalmopathy (not recorded which). The CDR3 DNA reads as TGTGCCAGCAGCTTGGTACCCGGCAGGGGACGTGGAAACACCATATATTTT. Translating it yields CASSLVPGRGRGNTIYF.